This paragraph covers one T cell receptor beta chain sequence. As yet, its antigen is unknown. This sample stems from a study of T cells after yellow fever vaccination. Broader study findings: Researchers cautioned that FACS-sorted repertoires could harbor abundant clonotypes contaminating from the bulk population. Secondary responses were weaker yet peaked faster, day 5 versus 15.

Germline V CDR1 and CDR2: SGDLS, YYNGEE. V was cut by 4 bases and J by 2 bases, with 10 bases left in between. The CDR3 is made up of 15 amino acids. TCRdb re-called the 5' RACE reads through MiXCR, storing one row per CDR3 protein. The data contain roughly 180,000 distinct CDR3 sequences, approximately 6.2% of them singletons. This sequence was found in a man between 18 and 29 years old who received the YFV17D yellow fever vaccine. The chain links TRBV9 to TRBJ2-6; D remains ambiguous. This sample comprised CD4+ T cells sorted from PBMCs, obtained on the day of the first yellow fever vaccination. CDR3 bases: TGTGCCAGCAGCCAGATTGGGGCTGGGGCCAACGTCCTGACTTTC. Protein: CASSQIGAGANVLTF.